These 15 T cell receptor beta chains share one sample of origin, sequenced in a study of shared clonotypes between healthy human individuals. CD8 cells classed as naive were CD45RO-negative and positively selected for CCR7, excluding terminally differentiated effector memory CD45RA+ cells. The method was immunoSEQ multiplex PCR; TCRdb's version includes in-frame clones alone and lacks a portion of them. The sample records about 2.1 million clones, approximately 94% being singletons. Sequencing was carried out using naive CD8+ T cells from PBMCs. All receptors come from a man in his late teens or twenties in good health. Some clones in this sample may be carry-over from other donors' samples.

This clone was seen once. V is TRBV13 and J is TRBJ2-5; no firm D call. CDR3 length equals 15 residues. Germline V CDR1 and CDR2: PRHDT, FYEKMQ (reference sequence). Trimming pared 0 bases from V and 3 bases from J, leaving 11 bases between. The CDR3 loop reads CASSLGRSRKETQYF. CDR3 nucleotide sequence: TGTGCCAGCAGCTTAGGCCGGTCTAGGAAAGAGACCCAGTACTTC.

V is TRBV7-2 and J is TRBJ1-3; weak D call: TRBD1 (5 bases). Trimming removed 3 bases from V and 0 bases from J, with 12 bases in between. The CDR3 runs 16 residues. Germline V gene data show CDR1 as SGHTA and CDR2 as FQGNSA. The CDR3 DNA reads TGTGCCAGCAGCTTGGACACGTTGAGCTCTGGAAACACCATATATTTT. It encodes CASSLDTLSSGNTIYF.

The chain joins TRBV4-3 to TRBJ1-2, with unresolved D. V was clipped by 0 bases and J by 7 bases, with 12 bases between them. This CDR3 is 14 amino acids long. Germline loops: CDR1 LGHNA, CDR2 YSLEER. The CDR3 loop is CASSQDGQLSGYTF. The CDR3 DNA is TGCGCCAGCAGCCAAGATGGGCAGTTGAGTGGCTACACCTTC.

This chain links TRBV13 with TRBJ1-1, with D tentatively TRBD1 (5 bases). V lost 5 bases and J lost 4, with 14 bases in between. This CDR3 comprises 14 residues. Germline CDR1 PRHDT, CDR2 FYEKMQ (reference sequence). DNA for the CDR3: TGTGCCAGCAGCCGGCGCATGGGGGTCACTGAAGCTTTCTTT. It is translated as CASSRRMGVTEAFF.

Only one count was recorded for this clone. CDR3 in amino acids: CASSVGPESYEQYF. The DNA of the CDR3 is TGTGCCAGCAGCGTAGGTCCAGAATCCTACGAGCAGTACTTC. The chain employs TRBV9 and TRBJ2-7; the D is unclear. This CDR3 has 14 amino acids. Germline V gene lookup returns CDR1 SGDLS and CDR2 YYNGEE. Trimming pared 0 bases from V and 1 base from J, leaving 8 bases between.

J is TRBJ2-1 and V is TRBV7-2; D may be TRBD1 (5 bases). Germline values: CDR1 SGHTA, CDR2 FQGNSA. V was shortened by 1 base and J by 5 bases, with 12 bases between the two germline ends. The length of the CDR3 is 15 residues. CDR3 DNA sequence: TGTGCCAGCAGCTTAGGAAGGGGCAGAGACAATGAGCAGTTCTTC. This gives the protein CASSLGRGRDNEQFF.

In the case of this clone: The same CDR3 also results from other DNA sequences found in this sample. The gene calls are TRBV6-6 and TRBJ1-5, with D unclear. Trimming shortened V by 0 bases and J by 6 bases, and 0 bases separated the two germline ends. Germline-derived CDR1 and CDR2 are MNHNY and SVGAGI (reference sequence). CDR3 length: 11 amino acids. The CDR3 nucleotides read TGTGCCAGCAGTTACTCTCAGCCCCAGCATTTT. It translates to CASSYSQPQHF.

As to this clone: This same CDR3 is encoded by further DNA sequences in the sample. This chain joins TRBV19 and TRBJ1-1; TRBD1 is a possible D gene (5 bases). CDR1 is LNHDA and CDR2 is SQIVND in the germline V gene (reference sequence). Trimming stripped 6 bases from V and 0 bases from J, with 8 bases between. This CDR3 is 13 amino acids long. This chain's CDR3 is CASSGGMNTEAFF. The CDR3 DNA sequence: TGTGCCAGTAGCGGGGGGATGAACACTGAAGCTTTCTTT. Complete variable domain (other parts from reference TRBV19 and TRBJ1-1): DGGITQSPKYLFRKEGQNVTLSCEQNLNHDAMYWYRQDPGQGLRLIYYSQIVNDFQKGDIAEGYSVSREKKESFPLTVTSAQKNPTAFYLCASSGGMNTEAFFGQGTRLTVV.

This clone occurred once. This chain uses TRBV9 with TRBJ1-2; maybe TRBD1 (6 bases). CDR3 size: 13 residues. Germline CDR1 is SGDLS and CDR2 is YYNGEE. Trimming removed 3 bases at V and 8 bases at J, with 14 bases between. The DNA of the CDR3 is TGTGCCAGCAGCGGTGCAGGGGCGAACGGCTACACCTTC. Its protein product is CASSGAGANGYTF. The full variable domain, rest sourced from reference TRBV9 and TRBJ1-2, is DSGVTQTPKHLITATGQRVTLRCSPRSGDLSVYWYQQSLDQGLQFLIQYYNGEERAKGNILERFSAQQFPDLHSELNLSSLELGDSALYFCASSGAGANGYTFGSGTRLTVV.

The chain links TRBV27 to TRBJ1-2; tentative D call: TRBD1 (5 bases). The CDR3 length is 15 residues. Germline V gene sequence: CDR1 MNHEY, CDR2 SMNVEV (reference sequence). V shed 5 bases and J shed 4 bases, with 17 bases lying between them. The CDR3 region is CASSPMGQSFYGYTF. The CDR3 nucleotides read TGTGCCAGCAGTCCGATGGGGCAGTCATTCTATGGCTACACCTTC.

V gene TRBV7-8 combines with J gene TRBJ1-1; D is ambiguous. CDR3 length: 13 amino acids. The ends were cut back, 2 bases at V and 3 bases at J, with 7 bases in the middle. Germline CDR1 is SGHVS and CDR2 is FQNEAQ. The CDR3 DNA sequence: TGTGCCAGCAGCTTATTTCGGGACACTGAAGCTTTCTTT. Translated, it gives CASSLFRDTEAFF.

The chain has TRBV6-5 and TRBJ1-6; no clear D gene. Germline CDR1 MNHEY, CDR2 SVGAGI. V lost 2 bases and J lost 4, with 6 bases in between. The CDR3 length is 14 residues. The CDR3: CASSYGEYNSPLHF. The CDR3 DNA is TGTGCCAGCAGTTACGGGGAATATAATTCACCCCTCCACTTT.

This chain connects TRBV12-5 to TRBJ2-3, with D unclear. V was clipped by 4 bases and J by 7 bases, with 12 bases between them. Germline lookup yields CDR1 LGHNT and CDR2 FRNRAP. The CDR3 has 13 residues. The CDR3 reads CASGSRFENTQYF. CDR3 DNA: TGTGCTAGTGGTTCGCGTTTCGAGAATACGCAGTATTTT.

The J gene is TRBJ2-1, the V gene TRBV14, with 14 bases fitting TRBD2. CDR1 and CDR2 (germline): SGHDN, FVKESK. V lost 4 bases to trimming and J lost 4 bases; unmatched junction nucleotides: 3. The length of the CDR3 is 16 residues. CDR3 DNA sequence: TGTGCCAGCAGCCCCCGGACTAGCGGGAGGTACAATGAGCAGTTCTTC. Encoded protein: CASSPRTSGRYNEQFF.

This clone was seen a single time. This chain links TRBV28 with TRBJ2-2, with a weak D call TRBD2 (6 bases). The CDR3 extends over 14 amino acids. In germline, CDR1 is MDHEN, CDR2 SYDVKM. V lost 7 bases, J lost 3 bases, and 12 bases lay in between. This CDR3 reads CASTWTGDTGELFF. The CDR3 region has the DNA TGTGCCAGCACGTGGACGGGAGACACCGGGGAGCTGTTTTTT. Full variable domain (outside the CDR3, taken from reference TRBV28 and TRBJ2-2): DVKVTQSSRYLVKRTGEKVFLECVQDMDHENMFWYRQDPGLGLRLIYFSYDVKMKEKGDIPEGYSVSREKKERFSLILESASTNQTSMYLCASTWTGDTGELFFGEGSRLTVL.